The T cell receptor (beta chain) described here comes from a study of CD8 T cells in Susac syndrome (dated by TCRdb to the late 2010s). Study-wide context: Repertoire sequencing was used to test whether CD8+ T cell activation and differentiation in Susac syndrome was antigen driven. CD8+ T cell repertoire clonality was compared between some 12 healthy donors, approximately 14 Susac syndrome patients and fewer than 19 multiple sclerosis patients. What the study reported, not specific to this receptor: The TCR sequencing and HLA analysis was acknowledged to have included a relatively small number of individuals.

CDR1 and CDR2, looked up from the germline V gene, are SNHLY and FYNNEI. Compared with germline, V lacks 6 bases and J lacks 2 bases; bases without a gene match: 12. From the cysteine up to the phenylalanine, the CDR3 has a length of 16 residues. Just CDR3 DNA is preserved here, 48 bases in frame from base 1. This clonotype has more than one count but fewer than ten. This receptor's antigen is unknown. No per-base quality is available; no much larger clone lies one base away. RNA was extracted using the RNeasy kit, and roughly 0.45 to 1 ug of the RNA was reverse transcribed with random hexamers. The immunoSEQ multiplex PCR assay, which covers 54 Vbeta and 13 Jbeta segments, was used to amplify TCR beta CDR3 regions. To correct PCR amplification bias, a synthetic template baseline was used for both primer optimization and computational correction. The authors' pipeline ran thus. Reads were assigned to V, D and J genes according to IMGT and analyzed in immunoSEQ Analyzer, with only productive sequences retained. Clonality was calculated as one minus the Shannon entropy normalized by log2 of the number of productive unique sequences. For each patient and control, public and private clones were evaluated among the 100 most prevalent clones. Susac-specific clones were defined as absent from healthy and MS cohorts, over a thousand published viral clones and other ImmuneACCESS disease sequences. Through fastp at Q25 and MiXCR, TCRdb rebuilt clones from the public reads, retaining in-frame beta chains. Rows are combined by CDR3 protein, so each entry shows the most common genes and DNA. TCRdb assigned the V and J calls; the authors' analysis was not used. The sample profile shows about 120,000 distinct CDR3 sequences; under 95% of them were found once. The ten top clones hold approximately 0.12% of the sample.

Peripheral blood CD8+ and CD4+ T cells from healthy donors, Susac syndrome patients and multiple sclerosis patients were profiled by high-throughput TCR beta sequencing. Healthy donors were age- and sex-matched controls. Bulk CD8+ and CD4+ T cells were purified magnetically by negative isolation, whereas CD8+ TEMRA cells were enriched by FACS. Blood was drawn into EDTA tubes, processed within 24 hours, and PBMCs were isolated by density gradient centrifugation. PBMCs intended for TCR sequencing were frozen in liquid nitrogen and were later thawed in a 37 degrees C water bath. Purity of sorted or isolated CD4+, CD8+ and CD8+ TEMRA cells was at least 90%.

The sequencing input was CD8+ T cells from PBMCs. This TCR was sampled from a human donor in good health. The V and J segments used are TRBV2 and TRBJ1-1; 7 central bases correspond to TRBD1. The bases read TGTGCCAGCAGCATAGAATTGGGACAGCTTAACACTGAAGCTTTCTTT. It encodes CASSIELGQLNTEAFF.